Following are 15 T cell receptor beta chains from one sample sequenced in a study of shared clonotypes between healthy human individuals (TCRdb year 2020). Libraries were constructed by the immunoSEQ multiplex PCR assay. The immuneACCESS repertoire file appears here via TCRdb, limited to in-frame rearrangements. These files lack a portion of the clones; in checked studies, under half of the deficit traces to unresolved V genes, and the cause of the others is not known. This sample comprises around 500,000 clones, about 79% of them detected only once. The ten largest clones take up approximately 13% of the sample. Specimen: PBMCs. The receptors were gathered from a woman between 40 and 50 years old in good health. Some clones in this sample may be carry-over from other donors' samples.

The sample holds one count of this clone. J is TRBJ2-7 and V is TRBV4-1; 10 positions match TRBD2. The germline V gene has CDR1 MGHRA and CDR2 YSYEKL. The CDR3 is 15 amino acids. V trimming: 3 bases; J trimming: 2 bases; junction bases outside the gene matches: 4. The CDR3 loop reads CASSHSTSGTYEQYF. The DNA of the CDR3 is TGCGCCAGCAGCCATTCAACTAGCGGGACCTACGAGCAGTACTTC.

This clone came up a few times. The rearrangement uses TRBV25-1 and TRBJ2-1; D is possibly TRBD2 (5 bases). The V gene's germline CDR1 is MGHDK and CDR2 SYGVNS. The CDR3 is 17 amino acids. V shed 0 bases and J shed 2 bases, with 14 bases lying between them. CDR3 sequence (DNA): TGTGCCAGCAGTGAATATGCACTAGAGGAAACCTACAATGAGCAGTTCTTC. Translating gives CASSEYALEETYNEQFF.

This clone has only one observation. The chain's CDR3 is CASSQEIWGAPSYEQYF. The CDR3 DNA sequence: TGCGCCAGCAGCCAAGAAATTTGGGGAGCCCCCTCCTACGAGCAGTACTTC. The rearrangement uses TRBV4-3 and TRBJ2-7, with D perhaps matching TRBD2 (5 bases). The CDR3 length is 17 residues. Germline CDR1 is LGHNA and CDR2 is YSLEER. The germline V and J ends were trimmed by 0 bases and 0 bases, with 15 bases remaining between them.

The CDR3 loop is CSVAGLSGYEQYF. In nucleotides, the CDR3 is TGCAGCGTTGCGGGACTATCGGGCTACGAGCAGTACTTC. The chain recombines TRBV29-1 with TRBJ2-7, with 7 bases aligning to TRBD2. V lost 4 bases and J lost 3; bases outside the gene matches: 6. The CDR3 is made up of 13 amino acids. Germline values: CDR1 SQVTM, CDR2 ANQGSEA.

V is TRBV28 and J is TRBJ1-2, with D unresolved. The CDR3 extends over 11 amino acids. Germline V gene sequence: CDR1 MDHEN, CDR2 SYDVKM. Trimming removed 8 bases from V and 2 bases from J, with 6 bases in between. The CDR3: CASARNYGYTF. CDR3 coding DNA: TGTGCCAGCGCACGAAACTATGGCTACACCTTC.

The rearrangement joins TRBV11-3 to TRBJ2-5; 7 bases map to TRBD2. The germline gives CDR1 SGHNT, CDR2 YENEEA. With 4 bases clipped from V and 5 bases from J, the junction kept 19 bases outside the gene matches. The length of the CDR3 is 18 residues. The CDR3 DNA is TGTGCCAGCAGCTCCCCCCGGGGTCGTGGGAGGGTGAAGGAGACCCAGTACTTC. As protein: CASSSPRGRGRVKETQYF.

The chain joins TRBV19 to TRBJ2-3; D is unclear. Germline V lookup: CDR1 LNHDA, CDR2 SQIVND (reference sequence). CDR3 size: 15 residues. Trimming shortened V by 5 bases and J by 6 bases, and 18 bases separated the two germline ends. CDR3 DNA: TGTGCCAGTAGTCTAAGCCAGGCGGTTTTGGATACGCAGTATTTT. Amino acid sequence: CASSLSQAVLDTQYF.

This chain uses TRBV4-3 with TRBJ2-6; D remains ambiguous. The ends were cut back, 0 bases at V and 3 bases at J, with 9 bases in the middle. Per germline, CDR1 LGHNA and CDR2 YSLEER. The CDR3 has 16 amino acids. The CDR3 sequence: CASSQDIVGGANVLTF. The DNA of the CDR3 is TGCGCCAGCAGCCAAGATATTGTGGGTGGGGCCAACGTCCTGACTTTC.

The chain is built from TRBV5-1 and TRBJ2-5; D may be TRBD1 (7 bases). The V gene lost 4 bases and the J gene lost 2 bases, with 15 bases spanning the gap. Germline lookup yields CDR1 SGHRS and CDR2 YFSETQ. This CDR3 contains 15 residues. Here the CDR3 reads CASSTGPGGQETQYF. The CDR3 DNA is TGCGCCAGCAGCACCGGACCAGGGGGGCAAGAGACCCAGTACTTC.

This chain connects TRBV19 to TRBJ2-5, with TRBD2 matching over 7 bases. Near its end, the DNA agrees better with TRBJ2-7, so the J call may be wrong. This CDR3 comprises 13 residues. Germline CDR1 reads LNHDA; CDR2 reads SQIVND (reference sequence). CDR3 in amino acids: CASSPAGEGEQYF. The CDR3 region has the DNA TGTGCCAGTAGTCCGGCGGGAGAGGGCGAGCAGTACTTC.

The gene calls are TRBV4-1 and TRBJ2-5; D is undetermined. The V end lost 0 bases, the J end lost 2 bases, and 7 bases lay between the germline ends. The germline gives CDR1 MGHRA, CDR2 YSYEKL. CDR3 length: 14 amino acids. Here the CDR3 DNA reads TGCGCCAGCAGCCAAGATTGGGATCAAGAGACCCAGTACTTC. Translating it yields CASSQDWDQETQYF.

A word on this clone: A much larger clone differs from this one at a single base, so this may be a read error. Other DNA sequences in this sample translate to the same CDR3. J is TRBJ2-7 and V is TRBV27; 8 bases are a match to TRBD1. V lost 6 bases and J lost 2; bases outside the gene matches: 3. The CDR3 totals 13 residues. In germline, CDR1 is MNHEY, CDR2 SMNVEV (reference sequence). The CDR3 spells CASSQGATYEQYF. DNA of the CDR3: TGTGCCAGCAGCCAGGGGGCTACCTACGAGCAGTACTTC.

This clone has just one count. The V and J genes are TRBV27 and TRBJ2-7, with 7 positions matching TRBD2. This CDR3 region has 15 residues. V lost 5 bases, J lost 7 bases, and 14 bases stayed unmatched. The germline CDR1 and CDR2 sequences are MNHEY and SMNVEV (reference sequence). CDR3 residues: CASSASLATPWEQYF. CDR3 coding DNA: TGTGCCAGCAGTGCCTCACTAGCGACCCCATGGGAGCAGTACTTC.

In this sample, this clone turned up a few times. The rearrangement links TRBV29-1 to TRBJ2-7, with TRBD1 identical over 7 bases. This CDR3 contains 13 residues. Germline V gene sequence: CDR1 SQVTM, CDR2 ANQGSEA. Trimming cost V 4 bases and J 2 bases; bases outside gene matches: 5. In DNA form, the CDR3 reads TGCAGCGTTGCGGGGACAGAGCCCTACGAGCAGTACTTC. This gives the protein CSVAGTEPYEQYF.

The CDR3: CASSISGSVEPQHF. As DNA, the CDR3 is TGTGCCAGTAGTATAAGCGGGTCCGTTGAGCCCCAGCATTTT. The rearrangement joins TRBV19 to TRBJ1-5; no clear D. The V and J ends lost 2 bases and 8 bases respectively, with 13 bases between them. Germline V gene lookup returns CDR1 LNHDA and CDR2 SQIVND (reference sequence). This CDR3 region has 14 residues.